The entry below gives a single T cell receptor (beta chain) sequence along with its context. Its antigen remains unknown. This record belongs to a study of Ad26.COV2.S vaccination and SARS-CoV-2 variants. About the study: Within the COV1001 Ad26.COV2.S trial arm, the donor was enrolled. Intramuscularly, Ad26.COV2.S was given either once or twice, 56 days apart. Study observations and caveats: Vaccine and placebo recipients had similar non-spike TCR breadth.

This sample's treatment: 19 received Ad26.COV2.S at low or high dose, single or two shots; about five received placebo; per-sample allocation not given. Sampling was done on day 63 after the first vaccine or placebo injection. Recruitment in Boston yielded a donor of adult age, 18-55 years. This CDR3 is 14 amino acids long. The germline V gene encodes CDR1 SGHRS and CDR2 YFSETQ. Trimming removed 5 bases from V and 8 bases from J, with 17 bases in between. Sequenced by immunoSEQ multiplex PCR; TCRdb stores in-frame clones only, minus some. This table holds about 480,000 clones, around 88% found once. Here the sequenced sample was peripheral blood, taken in a trial of Ad26.COV2.S vaccine versus placebo. V and J are TRBV5-1 and TRBJ2-1; no definite D call. This receptor was taken from a person between 18 and 60 years old who received the Ad26.COV2.S COVID-19 vaccine or a placebo. The CDR3 DNA follows: TGCGCCAGCAGGGAAGAATCTGGTGTGGATGAGCAGTTCTTC. Translated, it gives CASREESGVDEQFF.